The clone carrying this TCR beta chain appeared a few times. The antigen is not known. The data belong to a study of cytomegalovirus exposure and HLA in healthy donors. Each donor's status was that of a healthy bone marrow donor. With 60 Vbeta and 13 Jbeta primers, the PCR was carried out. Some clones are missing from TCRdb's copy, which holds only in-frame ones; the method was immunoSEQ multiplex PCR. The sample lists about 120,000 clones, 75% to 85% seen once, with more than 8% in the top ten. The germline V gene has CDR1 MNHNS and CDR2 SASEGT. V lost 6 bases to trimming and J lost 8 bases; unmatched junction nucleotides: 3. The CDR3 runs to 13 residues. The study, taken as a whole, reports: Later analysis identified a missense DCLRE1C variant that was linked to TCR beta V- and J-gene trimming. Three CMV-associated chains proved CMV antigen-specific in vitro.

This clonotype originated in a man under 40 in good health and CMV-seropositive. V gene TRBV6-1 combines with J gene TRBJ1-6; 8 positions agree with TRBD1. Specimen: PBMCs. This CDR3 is CASRDRVDSPLHF. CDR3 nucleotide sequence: TGTGCCAGCAGGGACAGGGTCGATTCACCCCTCCACTTT.